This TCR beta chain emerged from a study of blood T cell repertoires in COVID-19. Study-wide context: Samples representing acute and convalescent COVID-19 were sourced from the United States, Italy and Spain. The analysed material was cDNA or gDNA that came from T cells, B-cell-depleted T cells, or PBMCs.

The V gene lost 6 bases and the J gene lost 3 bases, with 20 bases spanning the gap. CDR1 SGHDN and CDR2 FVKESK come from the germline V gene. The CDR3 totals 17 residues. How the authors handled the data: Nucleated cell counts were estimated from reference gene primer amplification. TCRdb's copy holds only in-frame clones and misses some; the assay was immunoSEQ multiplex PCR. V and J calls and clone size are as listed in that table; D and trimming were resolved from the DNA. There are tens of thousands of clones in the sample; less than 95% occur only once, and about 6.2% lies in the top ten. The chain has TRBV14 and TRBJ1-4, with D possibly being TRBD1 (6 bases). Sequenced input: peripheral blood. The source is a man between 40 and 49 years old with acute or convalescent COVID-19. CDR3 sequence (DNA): TGTGCCAGCAGTCACCGGCAAGGGACACGGGCTAATGAAAAACTGTTTTTT. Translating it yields CASSHRQGTRANEKLFF.